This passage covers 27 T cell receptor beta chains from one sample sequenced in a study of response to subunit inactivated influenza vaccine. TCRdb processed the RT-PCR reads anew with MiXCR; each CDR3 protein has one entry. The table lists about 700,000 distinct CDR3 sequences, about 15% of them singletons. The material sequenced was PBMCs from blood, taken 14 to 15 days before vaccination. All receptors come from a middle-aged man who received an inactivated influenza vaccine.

The CDR3 sequence: CASSSRDFTKQFF. CDR3 nucleotide sequence: TGTGCCAGCAGCTCCCGGGACTTTACAAAGCAGTTCTTC. The rearrangement links TRBV11-2 to TRBJ2-1; TRBD2 is a possible D gene (6 bases). The CDR3 runs 13 residues. V lost 4 bases to trimming and J lost 11 bases, with 15 bases between them. Germline V gene data show CDR1 as SGHAT and CDR2 as FQNNGV.

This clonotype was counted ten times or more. CDR3 coding DNA: TGCAGTGCTTGGCCCCGCGGGACTAGCACAGATACGCAGTATTTT. Protein sequence: CSAWPRGTSTDTQYF. The chain recombines TRBV20-1 with TRBJ2-3, with D tentatively TRBD2 (6 bases). Trimming took off 5 bases at V and 0 bases at J, with 15 bases between the two ends. The CDR3 sequence is 15 residues long. Germline lookup yields CDR1 DFQATT and CDR2 SNEGSKA (reference sequence).

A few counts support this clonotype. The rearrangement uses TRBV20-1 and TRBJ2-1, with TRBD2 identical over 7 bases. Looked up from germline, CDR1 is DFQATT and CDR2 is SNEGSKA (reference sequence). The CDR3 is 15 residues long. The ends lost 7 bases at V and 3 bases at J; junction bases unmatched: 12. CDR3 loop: CSGTFGGGVYNEQFF. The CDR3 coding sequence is TGCAGTGGAACTTTTGGGGGGGGTGTCTACAATGAGCAGTTCTTC.

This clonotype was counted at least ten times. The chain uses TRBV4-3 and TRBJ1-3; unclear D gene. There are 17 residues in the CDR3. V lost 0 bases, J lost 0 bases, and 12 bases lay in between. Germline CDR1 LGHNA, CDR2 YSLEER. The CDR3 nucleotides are TGCGCCAGCAGCCAAGAAGAGTCGGAGGTCTCTGGAAACACCATATATTTT. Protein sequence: CASSQEESEVSGNTIYF.

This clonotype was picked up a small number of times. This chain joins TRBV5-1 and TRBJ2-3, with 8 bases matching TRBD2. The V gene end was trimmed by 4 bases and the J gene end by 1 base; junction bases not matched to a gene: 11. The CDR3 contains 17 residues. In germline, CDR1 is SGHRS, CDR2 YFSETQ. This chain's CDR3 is CASSGGSGGLRTDTQYF. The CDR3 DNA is TGCGCCAGCAGCGGGGGATCGGGGGGGCTTCGCACAGATACGCAGTATTTT.

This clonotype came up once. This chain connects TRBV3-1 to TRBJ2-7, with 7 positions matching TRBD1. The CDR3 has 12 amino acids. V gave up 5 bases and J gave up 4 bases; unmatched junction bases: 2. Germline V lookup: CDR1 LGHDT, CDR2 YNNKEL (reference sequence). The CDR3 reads CASSEGAYEQYF. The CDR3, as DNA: TGTGCCAGCAGCGAGGGGGCTTACGAGCAGTACTTC.

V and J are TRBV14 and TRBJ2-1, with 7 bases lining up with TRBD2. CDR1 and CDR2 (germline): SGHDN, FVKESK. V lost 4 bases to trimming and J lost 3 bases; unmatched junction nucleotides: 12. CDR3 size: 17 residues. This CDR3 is CASSRILGGSIYNEQFF. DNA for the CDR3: TGTGCCAGCAGCCGAATCCTTGGCGGGAGTATCTACAATGAGCAGTTCTTC.

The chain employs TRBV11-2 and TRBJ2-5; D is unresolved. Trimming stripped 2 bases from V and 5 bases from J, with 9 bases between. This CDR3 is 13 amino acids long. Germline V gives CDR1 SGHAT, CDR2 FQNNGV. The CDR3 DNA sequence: TGTGCCAGCAGCTTATCTTCCATGGAGACCCAGTACTTC. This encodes CASSLSSMETQYF.

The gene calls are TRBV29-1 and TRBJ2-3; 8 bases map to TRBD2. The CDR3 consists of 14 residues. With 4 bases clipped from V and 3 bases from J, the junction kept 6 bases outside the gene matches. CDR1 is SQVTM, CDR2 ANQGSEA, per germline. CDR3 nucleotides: TGCAGCGTTGCATCGGGACTAGAAACAGATACGCAGTATTTT. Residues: CSVASGLETDTQYF.

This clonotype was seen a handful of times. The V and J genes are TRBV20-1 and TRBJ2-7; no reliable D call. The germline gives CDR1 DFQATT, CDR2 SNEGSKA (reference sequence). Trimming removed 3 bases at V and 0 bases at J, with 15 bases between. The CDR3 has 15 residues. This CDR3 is CSASRSVFASYEQYF. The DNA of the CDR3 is TGCAGTGCTAGTAGGTCAGTGTTCGCCTCCTACGAGCAGTACTTC.

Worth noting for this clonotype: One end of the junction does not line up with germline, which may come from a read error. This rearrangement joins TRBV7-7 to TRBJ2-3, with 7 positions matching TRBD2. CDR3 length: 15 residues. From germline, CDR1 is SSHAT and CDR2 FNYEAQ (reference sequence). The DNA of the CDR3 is TGTGCTAGCAGCCCCCGCCTAGCGGAGTCCCATACGCAGTATTTT. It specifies CASSPRLAESHTQYF. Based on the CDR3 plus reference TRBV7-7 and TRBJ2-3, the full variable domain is GAGVSQSPRYKVTKRGQDVTLRCDPISSHATLYWYQQALGQGPEFLTYFNYEAQPDKSGLPSDRFSAERPEGSISTLTIQRTEQRDSAMYRCASSPRLAESHTQYFGPGTRLTVL.

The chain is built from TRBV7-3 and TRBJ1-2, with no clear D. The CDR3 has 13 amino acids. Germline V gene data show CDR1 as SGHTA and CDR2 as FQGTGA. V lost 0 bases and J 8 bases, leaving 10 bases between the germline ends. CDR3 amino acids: CASSLTSMQGYTF. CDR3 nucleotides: TGTGCCAGCAGCTTAACCTCCATGCAGGGCTACACCTTC. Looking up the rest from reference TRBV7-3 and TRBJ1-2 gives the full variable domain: GAGVSQTPSNKVTEKGKYVELRCDPISGHTALYWYRQSLGQGPEFLIYFQGTGAADDSGLPNDRFFAVRPEGSVSTLKIQRTERGDSAVYLCASSLTSMQGYTFGSGTRLTVV.

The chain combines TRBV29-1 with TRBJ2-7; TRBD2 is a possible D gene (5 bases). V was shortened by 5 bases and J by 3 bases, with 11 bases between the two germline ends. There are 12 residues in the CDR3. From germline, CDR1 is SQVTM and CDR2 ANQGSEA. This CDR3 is CSVWENYYEQYF. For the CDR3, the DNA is TGCAGCGTTTGGGAGAATTACTACGAGCAGTACTTC.

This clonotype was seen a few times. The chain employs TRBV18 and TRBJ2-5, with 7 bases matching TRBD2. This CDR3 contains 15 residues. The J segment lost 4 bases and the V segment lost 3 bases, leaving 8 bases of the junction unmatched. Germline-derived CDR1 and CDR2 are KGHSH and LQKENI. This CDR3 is CASSPGTKVSETQYF. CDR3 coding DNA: TGTGCCAGCTCACCCGGGACTAAGGTGTCAGAGACCCAGTACTTC.

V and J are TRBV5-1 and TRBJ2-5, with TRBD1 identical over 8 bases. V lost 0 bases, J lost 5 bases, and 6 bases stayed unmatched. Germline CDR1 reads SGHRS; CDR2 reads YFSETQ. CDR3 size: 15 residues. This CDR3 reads CASSLGGTGLETQYF. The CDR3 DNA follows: TGCGCCAGCAGCTTGGGAGGGACAGGCCTCGAGACCCAGTACTTC. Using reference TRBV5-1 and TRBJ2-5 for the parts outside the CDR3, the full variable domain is KAGVTQTPRYLIKTRGQQVTLSCSPISGHRSVSWYQQTPGQGLQFLFEYFSETQRNKGNFPGRFSGRQFSNSRSEMNVSTLELGDSALYLCASSLGGTGLETQYFGPGTRLLVL.

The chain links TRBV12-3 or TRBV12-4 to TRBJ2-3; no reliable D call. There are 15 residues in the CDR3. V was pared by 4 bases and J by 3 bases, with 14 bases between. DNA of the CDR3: TGTGCCAGCAGTTCCCATTTGGGTGGAACAGATACGCAGTATTTT. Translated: CASSSHLGGTDTQYF.

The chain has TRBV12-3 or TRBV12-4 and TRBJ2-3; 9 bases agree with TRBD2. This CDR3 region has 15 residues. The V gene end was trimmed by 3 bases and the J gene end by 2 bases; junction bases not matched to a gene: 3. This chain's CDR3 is CASSFSGGHTDTQYF. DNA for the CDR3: TGTGCCAGCAGTTTTAGCGGGGGCCACACAGATACGCAGTATTTT.

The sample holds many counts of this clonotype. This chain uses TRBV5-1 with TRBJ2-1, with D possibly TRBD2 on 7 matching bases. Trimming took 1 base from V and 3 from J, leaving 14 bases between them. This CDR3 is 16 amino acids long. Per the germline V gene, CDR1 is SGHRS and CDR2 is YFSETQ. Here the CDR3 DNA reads TGCGCCAGCAGCTTGACGGGGCGGGGGCGCTACAATGAGCAGTTCTTC. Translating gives CASSLTGRGRYNEQFF.

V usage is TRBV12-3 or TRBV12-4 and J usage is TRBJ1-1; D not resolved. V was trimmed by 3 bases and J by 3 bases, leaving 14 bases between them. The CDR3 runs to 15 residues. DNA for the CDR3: TGTGCCAGCAGTTTGGGTCAACGGTTCCACACTGAAGCTTTCTTT. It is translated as CASSLGQRFHTEAFF.

The CDR3 is CASSQSSGTVVYEQYF. The CDR3 DNA reads TGCGCCAGCAGCCAAAGTTCAGGGACCGTAGTCTACGAGCAGTACTTC. The chain combines TRBV4-3 with TRBJ2-7; possibly TRBD1 or TRBD2 for D (5 bases each). V shed 2 bases and J shed 3 bases, with 17 bases lying between them. The CDR3 runs to 16 residues. Germline CDR1 LGHNA, CDR2 YSLEER.

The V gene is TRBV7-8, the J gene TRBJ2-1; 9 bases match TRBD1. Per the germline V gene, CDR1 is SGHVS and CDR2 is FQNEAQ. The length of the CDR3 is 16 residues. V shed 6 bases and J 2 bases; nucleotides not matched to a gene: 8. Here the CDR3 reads CASRRAQGATYNEQFF. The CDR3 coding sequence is TGTGCCAGCAGGCGCGCACAGGGGGCCACCTACAATGAGCAGTTCTTC.

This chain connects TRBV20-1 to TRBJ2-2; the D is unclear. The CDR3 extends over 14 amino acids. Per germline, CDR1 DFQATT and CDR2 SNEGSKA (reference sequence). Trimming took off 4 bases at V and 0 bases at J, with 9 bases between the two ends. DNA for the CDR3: TGCAGTGCTAAGCCTGGGACGAACACCGGGGAGCTGTTTTTT. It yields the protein CSAKPGTNTGELFF.

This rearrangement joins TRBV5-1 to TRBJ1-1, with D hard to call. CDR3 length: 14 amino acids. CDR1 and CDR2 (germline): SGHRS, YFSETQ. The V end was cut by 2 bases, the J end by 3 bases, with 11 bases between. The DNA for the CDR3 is TGCGCCAGCAGCTTAGTTACCTTTGACACTGAAGCTTTCTTT. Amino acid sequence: CASSLVTFDTEAFF.

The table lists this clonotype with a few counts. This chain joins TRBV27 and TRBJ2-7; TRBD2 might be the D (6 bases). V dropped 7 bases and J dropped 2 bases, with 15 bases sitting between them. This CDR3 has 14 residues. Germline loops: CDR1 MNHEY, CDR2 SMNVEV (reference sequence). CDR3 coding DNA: TGTGCCAGCATGGGGCGGGGAACCCCCTACGAGCAGTACTTC. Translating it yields CASMGRGTPYEQYF.

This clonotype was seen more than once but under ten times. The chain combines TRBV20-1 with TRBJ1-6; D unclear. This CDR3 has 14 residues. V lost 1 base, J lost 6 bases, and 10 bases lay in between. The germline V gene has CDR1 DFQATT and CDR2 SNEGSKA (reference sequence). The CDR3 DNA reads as TGCAGTGCTAGAGCTCGGGCAGTTAATTCACCCCTCCACTTT. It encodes CSARARAVNSPLHF.

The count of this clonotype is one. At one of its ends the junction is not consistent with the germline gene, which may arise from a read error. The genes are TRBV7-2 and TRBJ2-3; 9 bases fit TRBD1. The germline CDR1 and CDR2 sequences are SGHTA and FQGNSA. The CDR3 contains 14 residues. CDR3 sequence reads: CASSRGQGKDRQYF. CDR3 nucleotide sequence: TGTGCCAGCAGCCGAGGACAGGGGAAAGATAGGCAGTATTTT.

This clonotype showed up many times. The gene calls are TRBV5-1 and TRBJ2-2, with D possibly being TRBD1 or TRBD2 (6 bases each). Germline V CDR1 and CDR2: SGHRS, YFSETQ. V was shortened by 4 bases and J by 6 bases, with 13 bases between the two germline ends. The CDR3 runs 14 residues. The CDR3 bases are TGCGCCAGCAGCCGGGGGCTACGGGCCGGGGAGCTGTTTTTT. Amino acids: CASSRGLRAGELFF.